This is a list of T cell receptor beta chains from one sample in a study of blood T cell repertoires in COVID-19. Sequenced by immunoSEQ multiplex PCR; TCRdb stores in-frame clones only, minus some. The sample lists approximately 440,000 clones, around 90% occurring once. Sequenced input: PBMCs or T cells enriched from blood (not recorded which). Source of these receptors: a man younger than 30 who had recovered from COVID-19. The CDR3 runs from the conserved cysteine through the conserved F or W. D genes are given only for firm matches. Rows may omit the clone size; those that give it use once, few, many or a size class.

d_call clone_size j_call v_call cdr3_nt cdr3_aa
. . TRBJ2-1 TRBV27 TGTGCCAGCAGTTTTGGTACTAGGAATGAGCAGTTCTTC CASSFGTRNEQFF
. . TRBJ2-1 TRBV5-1 TGCGCCACCAGGGTCGGGGACTTAAACAATGAGCAGTTCTTC CATRVGDLNNEQFF
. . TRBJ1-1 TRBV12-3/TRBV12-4 TGTGCCAGCACGGTCCTCCCGGGGACTGAAGCTTTCTTT CASTVLPGTEAFF
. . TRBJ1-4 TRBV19 TGTGCCAGTAGTGGCTGGGACTCGGGGGCTAATGAAAAACTGTTTTTT CASSGWDSGANEKLFF
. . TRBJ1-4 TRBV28 TGTGCCAGCAGTTTATTCACGGGGGATGAAAAACTGTTTTTT CASSLFTGDEKLFF
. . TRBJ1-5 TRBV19 TGTGCCAGTAGTATAGAGGTGGCCCGGCCCCAGCATTTT CASSIEVARPQHF
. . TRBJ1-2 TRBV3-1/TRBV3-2 TGTGCCAGCAGCCAACGGGGGGCGAGGGGCTACACCTTC CASSQRGARGYTF
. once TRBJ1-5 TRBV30 TGTGCCTGGAAGGCCAGGGCGATAAATCAGCCCCAGCATTTT CAWKARAINQPQHF
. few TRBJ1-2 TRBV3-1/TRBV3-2 TGTGCCAGCAGCCAATCAGGGGACGTCACCTTC CASSQSGDVTF
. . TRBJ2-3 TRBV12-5 TGTGCTAGTGGTTTGGGGACAGACACAGATACGCAGTATTTT CASGLGTDTDTQYF
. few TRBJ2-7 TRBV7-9 TGTGCCAGCAGCTTTTCCAGTCCCTACGAGCAGTACTTC CASSFSSPYEQYF
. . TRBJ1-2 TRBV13 TGTGCCAGCAGAAACGAGGATGGAGGGAGAATAAATGGCTACACCTTC CASRNEDGGRINGYTF
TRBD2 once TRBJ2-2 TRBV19 TGTGCCACCCGACTAGCGGGAGAGGAGCTGTTTTTT CATRLAGEELFF
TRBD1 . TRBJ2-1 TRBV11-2 TGTGCCAGCAGCCCAACCACAGGGGCGTCCTACAATGAGCAGTTCTTC CASSPTTGASYNEQFF
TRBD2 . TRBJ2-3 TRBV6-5 TGTGCCAGCAGTCCGGGACTAGCGGGAGGAGATACGCAGTATTTT CASSPGLAGGDTQYF
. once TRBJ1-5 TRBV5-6 TGTGCCAGCTCTCTAACCCACAATCAGCCCCAGCATTTT CASSLTHNQPQHF
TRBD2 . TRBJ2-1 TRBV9 TGTGCCAGCAGCGAAGGGGGGCTAGCGGGAGTCCGGGTCAATGAGCAGTTCTTC CASSEGGLAGVRVNEQFF
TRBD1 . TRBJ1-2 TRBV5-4 TGTGCCAGCACCTTGGACAGGGTGGACTATGGCTACACCTTC CASTLDRVDYGYTF
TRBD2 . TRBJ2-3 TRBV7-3 TGTGCCAGCAGCGGACTAGCGGGAGTGGGTGATACGCAGTATTTT CASSGLAGVGDTQYF
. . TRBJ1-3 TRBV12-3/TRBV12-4 TGTGCCATCGGCGCAGGGCTTGGAAACACCATATATTTT CAIGAGLGNTIYF
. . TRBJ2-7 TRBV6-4 TGTGCCAGCAGTGCCTATGCGACTTCGCCGCAGTACTTC CASSAYATSPQYF
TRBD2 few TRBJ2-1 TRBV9 TGTGCCAGCAGCGGACTAGCGGGCCCCTACAATGAGCAGTTCTTC CASSGLAGPYNEQFF
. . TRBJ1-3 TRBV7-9 TGTGCCAGCAGCGACTATCCAGGAAACACCATATATTTT CASSDYPGNTIYF